The rows below give T cell receptor beta chains drawn from one sample of a study of shared clonotypes between healthy human individuals. The protocol was immunoSEQ multiplex PCR, while the TCRdb copy is restricted to in-frame clones and leaves out a portion. Among approximately 2,200,000 clones listed, approximately 94% were seen once. Input material: naive CD8+ T cells from PBMCs. The receptors were gathered from a man aged 18 to 30 in good health. Some clones in this sample may be carry-over from other donors' samples. Both conserved end residues are part of each CDR3. Fields, in order: J gene, D gene, clone size, V gene, CDR3 protein, CDR3 DNA. D genes are given only for firm matches. Not every row has a clone size; where given, it reads once, few, many or a size class.

j_call: TRBJ2-2
d_call: NA
clone_size: once
v_call: TRBV19
cdr3_aa: CASSIAVASAGELFF
cdr3_nt: TGTGCCAGTAGTATAGCCGTGGCTAGCGCCGGGGAGCTGTTTTTT

j_call: TRBJ2-5
d_call: TRBD2
clone_size: NA
v_call: TRBV9
cdr3_aa: CASSSRGDGFETQYF
cdr3_nt: TGTGCCAGCAGCTCCCGGGGGGACGGGTTTGAGACCCAGTACTTC

j_call: TRBJ1-1
d_call: NA
clone_size: few
v_call: TRBV9
cdr3_aa: CASDPGDVDNTEAFF
cdr3_nt: TGTGCCAGCGACCCAGGGGACGTGGACAACACTGAAGCTTTCTTT

j_call: TRBJ2-2
d_call: NA
clone_size: NA
v_call: TRBV7-2
cdr3_aa: CASSSREQPNTGELFF
cdr3_nt: TGTGCCAGCAGCTCCCGCGAACAGCCGAACACCGGGGAGCTGTTTTTT

j_call: TRBJ1-1
d_call: TRBD1
clone_size: once
v_call: TRBV6-5
cdr3_aa: CASNELTGGVAEAFF
cdr3_nt: TGTGCCAGCAACGAATTGACAGGGGGCGTCGCTGAAGCTTTCTTT

j_call: TRBJ2-1
d_call: NA
clone_size: NA
v_call: TRBV9
cdr3_aa: CASIPLYNEQFF
cdr3_nt: TGTGCCAGCATCCCCTTGTACAATGAGCAGTTCTTC

j_call: TRBJ2-7
d_call: TRBD1
clone_size: NA
v_call: TRBV29-1
cdr3_aa: CSVSSGGLYEQYF
cdr3_nt: TGCAGCGTTTCCTCAGGGGGCTTGTACGAGCAGTACTTC

j_call: TRBJ2-1
d_call: TRBD2
clone_size: once
v_call: TRBV4-1
cdr3_aa: CASSQVAGGRSEQFF
cdr3_nt: TGCGCCAGCAGCCAAGTAGCGGGAGGACGGAGTGAGCAGTTCTTC

j_call: TRBJ2-7
d_call: NA
clone_size: NA
v_call: TRBV11-2
cdr3_aa: CASSLGVGWRYEQYF
cdr3_nt: TGTGCCAGCAGCTTAGGGGTGGGGTGGAGGTACGAGCAGTACTTC

j_call: TRBJ2-7
d_call: TRBD2
clone_size: NA
v_call: TRBV27
cdr3_aa: CASSSRTSGWTYEQYF
cdr3_nt: TGTGCCAGCAGTTCCCGAACTAGCGGCTGGACCTACGAGCAGTACTTC

j_call: TRBJ2-7
d_call: NA
clone_size: NA
v_call: TRBV27
cdr3_aa: CASSSLDNSYEQYF
cdr3_nt: TGTGCCAGCAGTTCGTTAGACAACTCCTACGAGCAGTACTTC

j_call: TRBJ2-7
d_call: NA
clone_size: NA
v_call: TRBV4-2
cdr3_aa: CASSQDLRSAHEQYF
cdr3_nt: TGTGCCAGCAGCCAAGATTTGCGTTCGGCTCACGAGCAGTACTTC

j_call: TRBJ2-1
d_call: NA
clone_size: NA
v_call: TRBV5-4
cdr3_aa: CASTLLGDEQFF
cdr3_nt: TGTGCCAGCACCCTTCTGGGGGATGAGCAGTTCTTC

j_call: TRBJ2-7
d_call: NA
clone_size: NA
v_call: TRBV15
cdr3_aa: CATSSLGANYEQYF
cdr3_nt: TGTGCCACCAGCAGTCTTGGCGCGAACTACGAGCAGTACTTC

j_call: TRBJ2-7
d_call: NA
clone_size: NA
v_call: TRBV11-2
cdr3_aa: CASSLGAGYEQYF
cdr3_nt: TGTGCCAGCAGCTTAGGGGCAGGATACGAGCAGTACTTC

j_call: TRBJ2-7
d_call: NA
clone_size: NA
v_call: TRBV7-2
cdr3_aa: CASSLGVQGWSEQYF
cdr3_nt: TGTGCCAGCAGCTTAGGGGTCCAGGGTTGGTCAGAGCAGTACTTC

j_call: TRBJ2-3
d_call: TRBD1
clone_size: NA
v_call: TRBV4-1
cdr3_aa: CASSLPRTGADTQYF
cdr3_nt: TGCGCCAGCAGCCTTCCTCGGACAGGGGCAGATACGCAGTATTTT

j_call: TRBJ1-1
d_call: TRBD1
clone_size: NA
v_call: TRBV28
cdr3_aa: CASSFDRVQAFF
cdr3_nt: TGTGCCAGCAGTTTCGACAGGGTCCAAGCTTTCTTT

j_call: TRBJ2-4
d_call: TRBD1
clone_size: NA
v_call: TRBV7-9
cdr3_aa: CASGTGENIQYF
cdr3_nt: TGTGCCAGCGGGACAGGGGAAAACATTCAGTACTTC

j_call: TRBJ2-7
d_call: TRBD2
clone_size: once
v_call: TRBV2
cdr3_aa: CASRMGLAEAYEQYF
cdr3_nt: TGTGCCAGCAGGATGGGACTAGCGGAGGCCTACGAGCAGTACTTC

j_call: TRBJ2-1
d_call: NA
clone_size: NA
v_call: TRBV7-2
cdr3_aa: CASNMGPYNEQFF
cdr3_nt: TGTGCCAGCAACATGGGACCCTACAATGAGCAGTTCTTC

j_call: TRBJ1-3
d_call: NA
clone_size: NA
v_call: TRBV27
cdr3_aa: CASSQRAFSGNTIYF
cdr3_nt: TGTGCCAGCAGTCAACGGGCCTTCTCTGGAAACACCATATATTTT

j_call: TRBJ2-3
d_call: TRBD2
clone_size: NA
v_call: TRBV4-2
cdr3_aa: CASSQRLAGGLSDTQYF
cdr3_nt: TGTGCCAGCAGCCAACGTCTGGCGGGAGGGCTCTCAGATACGCAGTATTTT

j_call: TRBJ2-2
d_call: TRBD1
clone_size: NA
v_call: TRBV7-9
cdr3_aa: CASRHSLRTGSNGELFF
cdr3_nt: TGTGCCAGCAGGCATTCCCTTCGGACAGGGTCGAACGGGGAGCTGTTTTTT

j_call: TRBJ2-2
d_call: NA
clone_size: NA
v_call: TRBV9
cdr3_aa: CASNVATEGGSGNTGELFF
cdr3_nt: TGTGCCAGCAACGTAGCTACGGAGGGGGGCAGTGGCAACACCGGGGAGCTGTTTTTT

j_call: TRBJ2-2
d_call: NA
clone_size: NA
v_call: TRBV19
cdr3_aa: CASSQEGTGRTGELFF
cdr3_nt: TGTGCCAGTAGTCAGGAGGGGACGGGGAGGACCGGGGAGCTGTTTTTT

j_call: TRBJ2-5
d_call: TRBD2
clone_size: once
v_call: TRBV6-4
cdr3_aa: CASSDPRGEQGGLAGDQETQYF
cdr3_nt: TGTGCCAGCAGTGACCCCCGGGGGGAGCAGGGCGGGCTAGCAGGAGACCAAGAGACCCAGTACTTC

j_call: TRBJ2-7
d_call: TRBD1
clone_size: NA
v_call: TRBV29-1
cdr3_aa: CSVRQGGSYEQYF
cdr3_nt: TGCAGCGTTCGACAGGGGGGATCATACGAGCAGTACTTC

j_call: TRBJ1-4
d_call: NA
clone_size: NA
v_call: TRBV5-1
cdr3_aa: CASSLAGNEKLFF
cdr3_nt: TGCGCCAGCAGCTTGGCGGGAAATGAAAAACTGTTTTTT

j_call: TRBJ2-1
d_call: TRBD2
clone_size: NA
v_call: TRBV19
cdr3_aa: CASSIVALAGGDEQFF
cdr3_nt: TGTGCCAGTAGTATAGTGGCTCTAGCGGGAGGGGATGAGCAGTTCTTC

j_call: TRBJ1-2
d_call: NA
clone_size: NA
v_call: TRBV9
cdr3_aa: CASSAGTALGYTF
cdr3_nt: TGTGCCAGCAGCGCCGGGACTGCGCTGGGCTACACCTTC

j_call: TRBJ1-5
d_call: TRBD1
clone_size: NA
v_call: TRBV28
cdr3_aa: CASSLSGTGHQPQHF
cdr3_nt: TGTGCCAGCAGTTTATCCGGGACAGGGCATCAGCCCCAGCATTTT

j_call: TRBJ1-2
d_call: TRBD1
clone_size: once
v_call: TRBV5-4
cdr3_aa: CASSLADRDYGYTF
cdr3_nt: TGTGCCAGCAGCTTGGCCGACAGGGACTATGGCTACACCTTC

j_call: TRBJ2-2
d_call: TRBD1
clone_size: NA
v_call: TRBV7-9
cdr3_aa: CASSLANRGPGELFF
cdr3_nt: TGTGCCAGCAGCTTAGCGAACAGGGGCCCCGGGGAGCTGTTTTTT

j_call: TRBJ2-7
d_call: NA
clone_size: NA
v_call: TRBV28
cdr3_aa: CASSLRYEQYF
cdr3_nt: TGTGCCAGCAGTCTCCGATACGAGCAGTACTTC

j_call: TRBJ1-4
d_call: NA
clone_size: NA
v_call: TRBV4-1
cdr3_aa: CASSPEAGTTNEKLFF
cdr3_nt: TGCGCCAGCAGCCCCGAGGCGGGGACAACTAATGAAAAACTGTTTTTT

j_call: TRBJ1-1
d_call: NA
clone_size: once
v_call: TRBV27
cdr3_aa: CASSSIGTSAEAFF
cdr3_nt: TGTGCCAGCAGTTCGATCGGGACGTCCGCTGAAGCTTTCTTT

j_call: TRBJ2-3
d_call: NA
clone_size: NA
v_call: TRBV27
cdr3_aa: CASSFRGPPTGTDTQYF
cdr3_nt: TGTGCCAGCAGTTTCAGAGGACCCCCAACGGGTACAGATACGCAGTATTTT

j_call: TRBJ2-1
d_call: TRBD2
clone_size: NA
v_call: TRBV10-3
cdr3_aa: CAISGTSGELSYNEQFF
cdr3_nt: TGTGCCATCAGCGGGACTAGCGGGGAGCTATCCTACAATGAGCAGTTCTTC

j_call: TRBJ2-7
d_call: TRBD1
clone_size: few
v_call: TRBV19
cdr3_aa: CASSMRDRGAYEQYF
cdr3_nt: TGTGCCAGTAGTATGCGAGACAGGGGGGCCTACGAGCAGTACTTC

j_call: TRBJ2-7
d_call: TRBD2
clone_size: NA
v_call: TRBV10-3
cdr3_aa: CAISESSSGNNEQYF
cdr3_nt: TGTGCCATCAGTGAGTCATCCAGCGGGAACAACGAGCAGTACTTC

j_call: TRBJ1-4
d_call: TRBD1
clone_size: NA
v_call: TRBV30
cdr3_aa: CAQAGTVGSGTNEKLFF
cdr3_nt: TGTGCCCAAGCAGGGACAGTCGGATCAGGGACTAATGAAAAACTGTTTTTT

j_call: TRBJ2-7
d_call: TRBD2
clone_size: NA
v_call: TRBV7-2
cdr3_aa: CASSSRLAGANEQYF
cdr3_nt: TGTGCCAGCAGCTCGAGACTAGCGGGAGCGAACGAGCAGTACTTC

j_call: TRBJ2-1
d_call: NA
clone_size: once
v_call: TRBV14
cdr3_aa: CASSQVGSGSPLFKFF
cdr3_nt: NA